Listed below are T cell receptor beta chains from one sample, sequenced in a study of shared clonotypes between healthy human individuals. Profiling relied on immunoSEQ multiplex PCR, and the TCRdb table lists in-frame clones only, not all of them. Among hundreds of thousands of clones listed, less than 80% were seen once. The sample taken for sequencing was memory CD4+ T cells sorted from blood. The receptors originated from a woman between 25 and 40 years old in good health. Both conserved end residues are part of each CDR3. D genes are given only for firm matches. Only part of the rows carry a size: once, few, many, or a class if the clone is expanded.

TRBV25-1,NA,NA,TRBJ2-5,TGTGCCAGCAGTTTCGATACCGGGACCGAAGAGACCCAGTACTTC,CASSFDTGTEETQYF
TRBV27,NA,NA,TRBJ1-5,TGTGCCAGCAGTCCCTGGGTGGCAGTTGATAGCAATCAGCCCCAGCATTTT,CASSPWVAVDSNQPQHF
TRBV5-1,TRBD1,NA,TRBJ1-4,TGCGCCAGCAGCCCGACAGGGCGGGGAGAAAAACTGTTTTTT,CASSPTGRGEKLFF
TRBV5-1,NA,NA,TRBJ2-3,TGCGCCAGCGGCCGCGGACAACTCACAGATACGCAGTATTTT,CASGRGQLTDTQYF
TRBV6-5,NA,NA,TRBJ2-7,TGTGCCAGCAGTTACTCGGTAGGGCACGAGCAGTACTTC,CASSYSVGHEQYF
TRBV28,TRBD1,NA,TRBJ2-7,TGTGCCAGCTGGGACAGGTTAAACGAGCAGTACTTC,CASWDRLNEQYF
TRBV4-2,TRBD1,NA,TRBJ2-2,TGTGCCAGCACCCCAGGGACAGGGGCGAACACCGGGGAGCTGTTTTTT,CASTPGTGANTGELFF
TRBV28,TRBD1,NA,TRBJ1-5,TGTGCCAGCAGTTGGGGACAGAGAAGCAATCAGCCCCAGCATTTT,CASSWGQRSNQPQHF
TRBV5-5,NA,NA,TRBJ2-1,TGTGCCAGCAGCTTGGTGACCGTCGCCTACAATGAGCAGTTCTTC,CASSLVTVAYNEQFF
TRBV19,TRBD1,few,TRBJ1-5,TGTGCCAGTAGTACAGGACAGGACAATCAGCCCCAGCATTTT,CASSTGQDNQPQHF
TRBV18,NA,NA,TRBJ1-1,TGTGCCAGCTCCCCCTGGGACACTGAAGCTTTCTTT,CASSPWDTEAFF
TRBV5-1,NA,NA,TRBJ2-7,TGCGCCCTTCGGAGGGAGGTTATGTACGAGCAGTACTTC,CALRREVMYEQYF
TRBV28,NA,NA,TRBJ2-7,TGTGCCAGCAGTCCTGGCGTAAGGGTCTCCTACGAGCAGTACTTC,CASSPGVRVSYEQYF
TRBV10-3,NA,NA,TRBJ2-3,TGTGCCATCAGTGGCACAGATACGCAGTATTTT,CAISGTDTQYF
TRBV6-1,NA,once,TRBJ1-1,TGTGCCAGCAGGAACAGGGAGTGGGCTGAAGCTTTCTTT,CASRNREWAEAFF
TRBV5-1,TRBD1,NA,TRBJ2-7,TGCGCCAGCAGCTTAAGTCGGGACAGCGGCGAGCAGTACTTC,CASSLSRDSGEQYF
TRBV7-9,NA,NA,TRBJ1-4,TGTGCCAGCAGCTCAGGGGCCCAGGTCCAAAAACTGTTTTTT,CASSSGAQVQKLFF
TRBV2,NA,NA,TRBJ1-2,TGTGCCAGCAGGACCCGGGACTTCGCCTATGGCTACACCTTC,CASRTRDFAYGYTF
TRBV25-1,NA,few,TRBJ2-7,TGTGCCAGCCATGGGGAGAACTCCTACGAGCAGTACTTC,CASHGENSYEQYF
TRBV5-1,TRBD2,NA,TRBJ2-7,TGCGCCAGCGGACGGGCTAGCGGGGACGTATCCGAGCAGTACTTC,CASGRASGDVSEQYF
TRBV6-1,NA,NA,TRBJ1-2,TGTGCCAGCAGTGAAGCTGTGGGACGGACCCGGGGTGGCTACACCTTC,CASSEAVGRTRGGYTF
TRBV5-3,NA,NA,TRBJ1-1,TGTACGAACTCCCGGGAACACACTGAAGCTTTCTTT,CTNSREHTEAFF
TRBV5-1,TRBD1,NA,TRBJ2-1,TGCGCCAGCAGCTTGGGAGTCGGTCAGGGGGCAAATGAGCAGTTCTTC,CASSLGVGQGANEQFF
TRBV2,TRBD2,few,TRBJ2-7,TGTGCCAGCAGTTTGGGACGGCTGGGACTAGCGGGATCGTACGAGCAGTACTTC,CASSLGRLGLAGSYEQYF
TRBV28,NA,once,TRBJ1-1,TGTGCCAGCATTGGGGGCAGGGGCTTTACTGAAGCTTTCTTT,CASIGGRGFTEAFF
TRBV2,TRBD2,few,TRBJ2-5,TGTGCCAGCAGTGAATTGGGAGGGCCTCAGACCCAGTACTTC,CASSELGGPQTQYF
TRBV18,TRBD2,few,TRBJ2-7,TGTGCCAGCTCAGACAGGACTAGCGGGAGGGATTACGAGCAGTACTTC,CASSDRTSGRDYEQYF
TRBV14,TRBD2,NA,TRBJ2-7,TGTGCCAGCAGTCAAGGGACTAGCGGGTTGGAGCAGTACTTC,CASSQGTSGLEQYF
TRBV15,TRBD1,NA,TRBJ2-7,TGTGCCACCAGCAGGGGGGTGGGACAGGGAACCTACGAGCAGTACTTC,CATSRGVGQGTYEQYF
TRBV19,NA,few,TRBJ1-1,TGTGCCAGTAGGCCGGAGAGAAGGAACACTGAAGCTTTCTTT,CASRPERRNTEAFF
TRBV5-4,TRBD2,once,TRBJ2-7,TGTGCCAGCAGCCTATCTAGCGGTTTCTCCTACGAGCAGTACTTC,CASSLSSGFSYEQYF
TRBV5-1,TRBD2,NA,TRBJ2-2,TGCGCCAGCACCAGCGGGAGTCTCACCGGGGAGCTGTTTTTT,CASTSGSLTGELFF
TRBV6-1,TRBD2,NA,TRBJ2-1,TGTGCCATAGCACGGACTAGCGGGAGTAGTGAGCAGTTCTTC,CAIARTSGSSEQFF
TRBV2,NA,NA,TRBJ2-3,TGTGCCAGCAGCGCGACTACCCGCACAGATACGCAGTATTTT,CASSATTRTDTQYF